These 7 T cell receptor beta chains share one sample of origin, sequenced in a study of blood T cell repertoires in COVID-19. Only in-frame clones appear in the TCRdb table, and some are missing; sequencing was by immunoSEQ multiplex PCR. The sample carries fewer than 150,000 clones, 84% recorded once. What was sequenced was PBMCs or T cells enriched from blood (not recorded which). These receptor sequences come from a man aged 50 to 60 in a cohort exposed to, infected with or recovered from COVID-19 (not recorded which).

The V and J genes are TRBV19 and TRBJ2-1; the match to TRBD1 covers 7 bases. This CDR3 has 15 residues. V lost 2 bases to trimming and J lost 5 bases; unmatched junction nucleotides: 6. Germline CDR1 and CDR2: LNHDA and SQIVND (reference sequence). The CDR3: CASSIIGQANNEQFF. The CDR3 DNA follows: TGTGCCAGTAGTATAATCGGACAGGCTAACAATGAGCAGTTCTTC.

The chain couples TRBV5-4 to TRBJ2-7, with D perhaps matching TRBD1 (5 bases). Germline CDR1 reads SGHNT; CDR2 reads YYREEE (reference sequence). This CDR3 has 13 amino acids. Deletions cut 6 bases from V and 1 base from J, with 11 bases between. This CDR3 reads CASTLQGSYEQYF. CDR3 coding DNA: TGTGCCAGCACTCTCCAGGGTTCCTACGAGCAGTACTTC.

The chain links TRBV27 to TRBJ1-4, with D possibly matching TRBD1 (5 bases). CDR3 length equals 13 residues. Germline V gene lookup returns CDR1 MNHEY and CDR2 SMNVEV (reference sequence). V was pared by 5 bases and J by 7 bases, with 11 bases between. As DNA, the CDR3 is TGTGCCAGCAGTCAGGGTTGGGGTGAAAAACTGTTTTTT. Translated: CASSQGWGEKLFF.

The rearrangement uses TRBV7-8 and TRBJ2-5; D possibly corresponds to TRBD1 (6 bases). V was trimmed by 7 bases and J by 2 bases, leaving 17 bases between them. The CDR3 sequence is 15 residues long. The germline CDR1 and CDR2 sequences are SGHVS and FQNEAQ. The CDR3 DNA sequence: TGTGCCAGCATTGCCCTGAACAGGGATCAAGAGACCCAGTACTTC. Translated, it gives CASIALNRDQETQYF.

J is TRBJ2-3 and V is TRBV30, with a tentative D call TRBD2 (5 bases). V lost 6 bases to trimming and J lost 0 bases, with 16 bases between them. This CDR3 contains 15 residues. The germline gives CDR1 GTSNPN, CDR2 SVGIG (reference sequence). CDR3 nucleotide sequence: TGTGCCTGTCATCAAGCGGATCGGAGCACAGATACGCAGTATTTT. Its translation is CACHQADRSTDTQYF.

The J gene is TRBJ2-5, the V gene TRBV10-3, with 8 bases aligning to TRBD2. The germline V gene has CDR1 ENHRY and CDR2 SYGVKD. Trimming cost V 6 bases and J 3 bases; bases outside gene matches: 3. CDR3 size: 13 residues. In nucleotides, the CDR3 is TGTGCCATCAGGAATAGCGGGGAAGAGACCCAGTACTTC. Protein: CAIRNSGEETQYF.

The chain couples TRBV10-3 to TRBJ2-2; the match to TRBD1 covers 8 bases. V was pared by 8 bases and J by 3 bases, with 5 bases of the junction left unmatched. From germline, CDR1 is ENHRY and CDR2 SYGVKD. This CDR3 comprises 14 residues. The DNA of the CDR3 is TGTGCCATCTCCAGGGGGCTAGACACCGGGGAGCTGTTTTTT. Its translation is CAISRGLDTGELFF.